This TCR beta chain was recovered during a study of technical replicates of blood from a handful of donors. The table lists this clone with a count of one. This CDR3 contains 12 residues. Trimming stripped 4 bases from V and 4 bases from J, with 7 bases between. Germline CDR1 is SGHTA and CDR2 is FQGNSA. Here immunoSEQ multiplex PCR was the method, and the copy in TCRdb shows in-frame clones only, minus some. Among approximately 75,000 clones, 95% to 97% were seen once, and the ten largest hold more than 0.15%. The chain has TRBV7-2 and TRBJ1-1; D call uncertain. Sequencing used T cells isolated from PBMCs. The receptor comes from a human donor in good health. The CDR3 spells CASSSPSTEAFF. DNA of the CDR3: TGTGCCAGCAGCTCCCCTAGCACTGAAGCTTTCTTT.